The entry below describes one T cell receptor beta chain. Its antigen is not identified. The data stem from a study of CD8+ T cells in alopecia areata. For the study at large: Treatment ran 6 to 18 months, with 6 months of follow-up afterward. The study's findings and limits: Among the 100 top clones, expanded CD8+ clones, like scalp clonality, were significantly decreased by tofacitinib.

Treatment described: oral pan-JAK inhibitor, 5-10 mg twice daily. The authors extracted RNA and reverse transcribed it into cDNA as the sequencing template. Sequencing was performed with immunoSEQ multiplex PCR; in TCRdb, only in-frame clones are kept and a portion is missing. The sample records around 190,000 clones, 64% being singletons. Germline lookup yields CDR1 GTSNPN and CDR2 SVGIG (reference sequence). This CDR3 region has 12 residues. V was shortened by 3 bases and J by 0 bases, with 3 bases between the two germline ends. Sequenced material: CD4+ T cells sorted from blood, taken at week 4, from a patient treated with tofacitinib. J is TRBJ1-3 and V is TRBV30; D call uncertain. The sequence was collected from a human donor with alopecia areata. DNA of the CDR3: TGTGCCTGGAGGGCCTCTGGAAACACCATATATTTT. As protein: CAWRASGNTIYF.